This TCR beta chain was captured in a study of prognosis after radiotherapy for stage I lung cancer. The study's findings and limits: Reportedly, the usage of TRBV and TRBJ genes was not the same in patients with and without metastases.

It was by two-round multiplex PCR that TCR beta CDR3 was amplified from genomic DNA. With primers specific to each TRBV and TRBJ gene, the first-round PCR was performed. TCRdb re-analysed the multiplex PCR reads in MiXCR, keeping a single row per CDR3 protein. The sample records about 28,000 distinct CDR3 sequences, around 32% being singletons. With two time points in the design, around 6 milliliters of peripheral blood were drawn at each one. The V and J ends lost 0 bases and 0 bases respectively, with 11 bases between them. The CDR3 has 15 amino acids. Germline V gene sequence: CDR1 DFQATT, CDR2 SNEGSKA (reference sequence). As for this clonotype: The antigen is undetermined.

This chain joins TRBV20-1 and TRBJ2-5; D remains unclear. This specimen was PBMCs, taken before or after stereotactic body radiation therapy (not recorded which). This TCR came from a donor at least 50 years old with non-small cell lung cancer. CDR3 in amino acids: CSARDVRRNQETQYF. Written as DNA, the CDR3 is TGCAGTGCTAGAGATGTTCGGCGGAACCAAGAGACCCAGTACTTC.